This is a list of T cell receptor beta chains from one sample in a study of blood T cells in healthy people across ages. TCRdb analysed the 5' RACE reads with MiXCR anew, one entry per CDR3 protein. The sample has over 1,500,000 distinct CDR3 sequences; approximately 40% are singletons. Sequenced input: blood. Every receptor here comes from a human donor in good health. Both conserved end residues are part of each CDR3. D genes are given only for firm matches. Size values are once, few and many counts, or a class for expanded clones, and some rows have none.

TRBJ2-5	.	TRBV30	TRBD1	CAWSVRGGFPQGRIETQYF	TGTGCCTGGAGTGTACGAGGGGGCTTTCCACAGGGGCGTATTGAGACCCAGTACTTC
TRBJ2-7	many	TRBV29-1	.	CSGGWGIEQYF	TGCAGCGGGGGCTGGGGAATCGAGCAGTACTTC
TRBJ2-2	.	TRBV25-1	.	CASSARQGGGELFF	TGTGCCAGCAGTGCCCGACAGGGAGGCGGGGAGCTGTTTTTT
TRBJ2-1	.	TRBV7-9	.	CASSLDSLSTQFF	TGTGCCAGCAGCTTGGACAGCCTATCGACCCAGTTCTTC
TRBJ2-3	few	TRBV5-1	.	CASRSAVVIDTQYF	TGCGCCAGCAGATCCGCAGTTGTCATAGATACGCAGTATTTT
TRBJ2-3	.	TRBV29-1	TRBD2	CSVAPSGVRRDTQYF	TGCAGCGTTGCACCGAGCGGGGTACGGAGAGATACGCAGTATTTT
TRBJ2-7	.	TRBV28	.	CASRKQGPPYEQYF	TGTGCCAGCAGAAAACAGGGACCCCCCTACGAGCAGTACTTC
TRBJ2-3	.	TRBV20-1	TRBD1	CSARYRGRSRRLEAQYF	TGCAGTGCTAGATACAGGGGGCGATCCCGCCGGTTAGAAGCGCAGTATTTT
TRBJ2-1	few	TRBV20-1	.	CSAPGLDSYNEQFF	TGCAGTGCTCCAGGACTCGACTCCTACAATGAGCAGTTCTTC
TRBJ1-6	.	TRBV3-1	.	CASSQDAWSRNSPLHF	TGTGCCAGCAGCCAAGATGCGTGGTCACGTAATTCACCCCTCCACTTT
TRBJ2-7	.	TRBV10-3	TRBD1	CAIKPGDRSYEQYF	TGTGCCATCAAACCGGGGGACAGGAGCTACGAGCAGTACTTC